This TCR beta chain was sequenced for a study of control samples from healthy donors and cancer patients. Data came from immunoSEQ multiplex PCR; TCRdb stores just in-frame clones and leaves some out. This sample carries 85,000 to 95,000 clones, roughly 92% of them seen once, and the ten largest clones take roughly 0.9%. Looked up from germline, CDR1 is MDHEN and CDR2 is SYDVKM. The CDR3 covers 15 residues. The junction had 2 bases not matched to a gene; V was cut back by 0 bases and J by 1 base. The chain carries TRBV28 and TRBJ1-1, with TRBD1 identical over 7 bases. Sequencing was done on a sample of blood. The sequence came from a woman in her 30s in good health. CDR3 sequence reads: CASSLWRQGNTEAFF. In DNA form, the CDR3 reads TGTGCCAGCAGTTTATGGAGACAGGGGAACACTGAAGCTTTCTTT.